Given below is one T cell receptor beta chain in context. What it binds is not known. TCRdb's table, derived via immunoSEQ multiplex PCR, lists solely in-frame clones and lacks some. The sample holds about 120,000 clones; approximately 90% are singletons and the top ten take under 3%. These data originate in a study of T cell responses to AZD1222 COVID-19 vaccine. With 3 bases removed from V and 5 bases from J, the gap between germline ends came to 17 bases. Germline CDR1 reads MGHDK; CDR2 reads SYGVNS. There are 16 residues in the CDR3. General observations from the study: The donor group comprised mostly white British people and more females; the analysis possibly underestimated clonal diversity. Spike-specific TCR breadth rose after two AZD1222 doses, and depth rose as well. Only after the peak T cell response were repertoires sampled. Among vaccine-associated CD4 TCRs, coverage spanned spike, with dominance at 160-218 and 743-854.

V gene TRBV25-1 combines with J gene TRBJ2-1; possible D gene TRBD2, 5 bases. The input for sequencing was peripheral blood, taken 28 days after the second AZD1222 dose. The source of this sequence is an adult who received the AZD1222 COVID-19 vaccine. CDR3 coding DNA: TGTGCCAGCAGTGAGTCCCGACGGGGTTGGCACAATGAGCAGTTCTTC. It yields the protein CASSESRRGWHNEQFF.